This T cell receptor (beta chain) was recovered during a study of shared clonotypes between healthy human individuals. Deep-level settings were used for running the assay. The method was immunoSEQ multiplex PCR; TCRdb's version includes in-frame clones alone and lacks a portion of them. This table holds about 2 million clones, roughly 95% found once. Trimming pared 0 bases from V and 5 bases from J, leaving 8 bases between. Germline V gene sequence: CDR1 LGHNA, CDR2 YNFKEQ. The CDR3 covers 14 residues. Naivety among CD8 cells was defined by CD45RO negativity and positive CCR7 selection, thereby excluding terminally differentiated effector memory CD45RA+ cells.

The specimen sequenced was naive CD8+ T cells sorted from blood. This receptor was identified in a man younger than 35 in good health. The rearrangement uses TRBV4-2 and TRBJ2-1, with a tentative D call TRBD1 (5 bases). The CDR3 sequence is CASSQDRGNNEQFF. Here the CDR3 DNA reads TGTGCCAGCAGCCAAGATAGGGGAAACAATGAGCAGTTCTTC.